Listed below are T cell receptor beta chains from one sample, sequenced in a study of identical twins. Each CDR3 protein gets one entry after TCRdb re-called the 5' RACE reads with MiXCR. The profile shows some 1,600,000 distinct CDR3 sequences, around 29% of them singletons. The material sequenced was cord blood. Receptor source: a newborn girl in good health. Both conserved end residues are part of each CDR3. Each record gives: V gene, clone size, CDR3 length, D gene, J gene, CDR3 protein, CDR3 DNA. A D gene is named only where the DNA matches it firmly. Not all rows give a size; the values are once, few, many and, for expanded clones, a class.

>TRBV7-2|NA|20|NA|TRBJ2-1
CASSLARKSAGSSSYNEQFF
TGTGCCAGCAGCTTAGCTCGTAAGTCGGCCGGGAGTAGCTCCTACAATGAGCAGTTCTTC
>TRBV20-1|NA|13|NA|TRBJ2-5
CSARDPQGETQYF
TGCAGTGCTAGAGATCCGCAGGGAGAGACCCAGTACTTC
>TRBV20-1|few|15|TRBD1|TRBJ1-5
CSADRGGYSNQPQHF
TGCAGTGCTGACAGGGGTGGGTATAGCAATCAGCCCCAGCATTTT
>TRBV2|NA|15|NA|TRBJ1-6
CASSVQGTVNSPLHF
TGTGCCAGCAGTGTACAGGGTACCGTCAATTCACCCCTCCACTTT
>TRBV20-1|few|19|TRBD2|TRBJ2-1
CSARDVILAGGPSYNEQFF
TGCAGTGCTAGAGATGTTATACTAGCGGGAGGGCCTTCCTACAATGAGCAGTTCTTC
>TRBV7-2|NA|15|NA|TRBJ2-7
CASSLQGTTYNEQYF
TGTGCCAGCAGCTTACAGGGGACGACCTACAATGAGCAGTACTTC
>TRBV9|few|17|NA|TRBJ2-1
CASSPSPTSDLYNEQFF
TGTGCCAGCAGCCCCTCACCGACCTCTGATCTCTACAATGAGCAGTTCTTC
>TRBV6-1|few|15|TRBD1|TRBJ1-5
CASSEGAGGRQPQHF
TGTGCCAGCAGTGAAGGGGCAGGGGGCCGTCAGCCCCAGCATTTT
>TRBV5-1|many|17|NA|TRBJ2-3
CASSLNPTGTSTDTQYF
TGCGCCAGCAGCTTGAACCCCACTGGTACTAGCACAGATACGCAGTATTTT
>TRBV7-8|few|13|NA|TRBJ2-4
CASSLARRDIQYF
TGTGCCAGCAGCTTAGCCCGACGGGACATTCAGTACTTC
>TRBV29-1|many|15|TRBD1|TRBJ2-7
CSVETGTGGSYEQYF
TGCAGCGTTGAAACCGGGACAGGGGGCTCCTACGAGCAGTACTTC
>TRBV7-2|many|15|NA|TRBJ2-3
CASSLARTGTDTQYF
TGTGCCAGCAGCTTAGCGCGTACAGGGACAGATACGCAGTATTTT
>TRBV11-2|NA|14|TRBD2|TRBJ2-5
CASSRDYTQETQYF
TGTGCCAGCAGCCGGGACTACACCCAAGAGACCCAGTACTTC
>TRBV3-1|few|19|TRBD2|TRBJ2-1
CASSHLTRGSGGLPNEQFF
TGTGCCAGCAGCCACCTAACTCGGGGTAGCGGGGGGTTACCGAATGAGCAGTTCTTC
>TRBV24-1|NA|12|NA|TRBJ2-1
CATSDSWGEQFF
TGTGCCACCAGTGATTCTTGGGGTGAGCAGTTCTTC
>TRBV3-1|NA|16|TRBD2|TRBJ2-7
CASSQDRLAGPYEQYF
TGTGCCAGCAGCCAAGACAGGCTAGCGGGCCCCTACGAGCAGTACTTC
>TRBV4-2|NA|16|TRBD2|TRBJ2-7
CASSQVWSSGTYEQYF
TGTGCCAGCAGCCAAGTTTGGTCTAGCGGAACCTACGAGCAGTACTTC
>TRBV20-1|few|15|TRBD1|TRBJ2-7
CSATHPGQGPYEQYF
TGCAGTGCTACTCACCCGGGACAGGGACCCTACGAGCAGTACTTC
>TRBV12-3/TRBV12-4|few|13|NA|TRBJ2-5
CASSFRLPETQYF
TGTGCCAGCAGTTTTCGGCTCCCAGAGACCCAGTACTTC
>TRBV20-1|NA|15|TRBD2|TRBJ2-3
CSARDLAGDTDTQYF
TGCAGTGCTAGAGATCTGGCGGGGGACACAGATACGCAGTATTTT
>TRBV20-1|NA|15|NA|TRBJ2-1
CSASASELANNEQFF
TGCAGTGCTAGCGCCTCCGAACTAGCCAACAATGAGCAGTTCTTC
>TRBV6-1|NA|15|TRBD2|TRBJ2-7
CASSEAVAGSYEQYF
TGTGCCAGCAGTGAAGCTGTAGCGGGGTCCTACGAGCAGTACTTC
>TRBV14|once|20|TRBD2|TRBJ2-3
CASSQDHPGLAGPSTDTQYF
TGTGCCAGCAGCCAAGATCATCCGGGACTAGCGGGACCTAGCACAGATACGCAGTATTTT
>TRBV6-2/TRBV6-3|many|14|TRBD2|TRBJ2-1
CASSPASGRTEQFF
TGTGCCAGCAGCCCCGCTAGCGGACGTACAGAGCAGTTCTTC
>TRBV25-1|NA|15|TRBD1|TRBJ2-2
CASSDPGQFTGELFF
TGTGCCAGCAGTGACCCGGGACAGTTCACCGGGGAGCTGTTTTTT
>TRBV3-1|NA|15|TRBD1|TRBJ2-7
CASSHYRGLINEQYF
TGTGCCAGCAGCCATTACAGGGGGCTCATCAATGAGCAGTACTTC
>TRBV20-1|once|16|NA|TRBJ2-1
CSARDGPPESYNEQFF
TGCAGTGCTAGAGATGGTCCGCCAGAATCCTACAATGAGCAGTTCTTC
>TRBV19|NA|12|NA|TRBJ2-5
CASRDGQETQYF
TGTGCCAGTAGGGACGGCCAAGAGACCCAGTACTTC
>TRBV20-1|few|14|TRBD2|TRBJ2-3
CSAPTSGRALPQYF
TGCAGTGCCCCGACTAGCGGGAGGGCCTTACCGCAGTATTTT
>TRBV19|NA|15|TRBD1|TRBJ2-7
CASSIRDRDSYEQYF
TGTGCCAGTAGTATCCGGGACAGGGACTCCTACGAGCAGTACTTC
>TRBV4-1|NA|14|TRBD1|TRBJ2-7
CASSQSPGGYEQYF
TGCGCCAGCAGCCAATCTCCAGGGGGCTACGAGCAGTACTTC
>TRBV6-5|few|15|NA|TRBJ2-6
CASSYMETGANVLTF
TGTGCCAGCAGTTACATGGAAACCGGGGCCAACGTCCTGACTTTC
>TRBV4-2|few|15|TRBD2|TRBJ2-4
CASSQLGTSKNIQYF
TGTGCCAGCAGCCAATTAGGGACTAGCAAAAACATTCAGTACTTC
>TRBV20-1|NA|17|NA|TRBJ2-1
CSARGRDSSRRYNEQFF
TGCAGTGCTAGAGGCCGGGACTCCAGCCGAAGGTACAATGAGCAGTTCTTC
>TRBV11-2|few|13|NA|TRBJ1-2
CASSIGGFYGYTF
TGTGCCAGCAGCATAGGGGGATTCTATGGCTACACCTTC
>TRBV9|NA|13|NA|TRBJ2-2
CASSVTNTGELFF
TGTGCCAGCAGCGTTACGAACACCGGGGAGCTGTTTTTT
>TRBV28|few|13|NA|TRBJ1-2
CASSFWGGYGYTF
TGTGCCAGCAGTTTTTGGGGGGGCTATGGCTACACCTTC
>TRBV19|NA|13|NA|TRBJ2-2
CASISLVPGELFF
TGTGCCAGTATCTCTCTAGTACCCGGGGAGCTGTTTTTT
>TRBV3-1|NA|14|NA|TRBJ2-5
CATGFTSIQETQYF
TGTGCCACCGGCTTTACTAGCATCCAAGAGACCCAGTACTTC